This TCR beta chain was sequenced in a study of control samples from healthy donors and cancer patients. Libraries were prepared by immunoSEQ multiplex PCR; TCRdb keeps only in-frame clonotypes and omits some of them. Here the sample spans about 170,000 clones, roughly 89% being singletons. From germline, CDR1 is MNHEY and CDR2 SMNVEV (reference sequence). J gave up 5 bases and V 1 base, and 4 bases lay outside the gene matches. The CDR3 has 15 amino acids. The origin of this receptor is a man aged 25-45 years in good health. The sequencing input was blood. The chain combines TRBV27 with TRBJ2-4; 8 bases match TRBD2. Here the CDR3 reads CASSLLAGHENIQYF. The CDR3 DNA is TGTGCCAGCAGTTTATTAGCGGGACATGAAAACATTCAGTACTTC.